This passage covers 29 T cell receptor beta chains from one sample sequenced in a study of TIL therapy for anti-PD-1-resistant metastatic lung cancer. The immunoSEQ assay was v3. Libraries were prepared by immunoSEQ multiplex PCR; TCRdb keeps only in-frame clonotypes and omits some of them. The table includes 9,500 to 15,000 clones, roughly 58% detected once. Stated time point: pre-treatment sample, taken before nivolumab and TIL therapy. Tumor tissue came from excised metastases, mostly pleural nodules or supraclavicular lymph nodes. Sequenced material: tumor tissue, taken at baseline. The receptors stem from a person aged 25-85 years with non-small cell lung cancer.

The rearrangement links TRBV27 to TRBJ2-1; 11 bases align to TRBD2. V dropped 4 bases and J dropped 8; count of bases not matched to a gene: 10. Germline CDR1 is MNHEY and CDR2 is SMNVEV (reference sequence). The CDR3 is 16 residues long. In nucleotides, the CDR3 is TGTGCCAGCAGTTCCACACTAGCGGGAGAGGGACATGAGCAGTTCTTC. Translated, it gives CASSSTLAGEGHEQFF.

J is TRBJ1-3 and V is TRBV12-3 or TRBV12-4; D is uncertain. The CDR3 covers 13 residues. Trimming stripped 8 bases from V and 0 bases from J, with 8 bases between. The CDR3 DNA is TGTGCCAGCTTGGGAGACTCTGGAAACACCATATATTTT. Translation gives CASLGDSGNTIYF.

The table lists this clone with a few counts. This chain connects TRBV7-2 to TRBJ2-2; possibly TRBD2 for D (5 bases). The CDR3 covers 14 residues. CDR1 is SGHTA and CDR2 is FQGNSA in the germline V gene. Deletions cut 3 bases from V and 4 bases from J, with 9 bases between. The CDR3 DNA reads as TGTGCCAGCAGCTTTGGACTCAGCACCGGGGAGCTGTTTTTT. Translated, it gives CASSFGLSTGELFF.

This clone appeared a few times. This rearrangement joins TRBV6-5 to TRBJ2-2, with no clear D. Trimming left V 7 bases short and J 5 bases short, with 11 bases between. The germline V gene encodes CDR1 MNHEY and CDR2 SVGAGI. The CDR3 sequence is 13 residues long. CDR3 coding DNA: TGTGCCAGCACCCCACATGGAACCGGGGAGCTGTTTTTT. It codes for CASTPHGTGELFF.

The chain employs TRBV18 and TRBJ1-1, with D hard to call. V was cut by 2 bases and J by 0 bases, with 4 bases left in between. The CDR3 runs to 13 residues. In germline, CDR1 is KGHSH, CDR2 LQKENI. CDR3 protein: CASSPEVNTEAFF. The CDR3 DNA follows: TGTGCCAGCTCACCAGAGGTGAACACTGAAGCTTTCTTT.

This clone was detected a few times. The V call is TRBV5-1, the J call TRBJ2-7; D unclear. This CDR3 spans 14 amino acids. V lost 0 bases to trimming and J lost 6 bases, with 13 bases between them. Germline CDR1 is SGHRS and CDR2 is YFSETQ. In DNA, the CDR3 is TGCGCCAGCAGCTTGGAAAGTCCTACGGCCGAGCAGTACTTC. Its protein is CASSLESPTAEQYF.

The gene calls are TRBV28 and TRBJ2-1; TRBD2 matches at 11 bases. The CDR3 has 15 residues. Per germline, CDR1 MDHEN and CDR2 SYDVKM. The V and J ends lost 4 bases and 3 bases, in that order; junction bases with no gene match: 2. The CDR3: CASSWGTSGYNEQFF. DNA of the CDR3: TGTGCCAGCAGTTGGGGGACTAGCGGCTACAATGAGCAGTTCTTC. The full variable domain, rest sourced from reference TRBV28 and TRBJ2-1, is DVKVTQSSRYLVKRTGEKVFLECVQDMDHENMFWYRQDPGLGLRLIYFSYDVKMKEKGDIPEGYSVSREKKERFSLILESASTNQTSMYLCASSWGTSGYNEQFFGPGTRLTVL.

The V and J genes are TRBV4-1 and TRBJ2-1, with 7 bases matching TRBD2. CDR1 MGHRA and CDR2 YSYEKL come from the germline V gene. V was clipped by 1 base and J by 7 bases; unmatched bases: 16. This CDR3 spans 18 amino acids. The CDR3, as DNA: TGCGCCAGCAGCCAAGGGATATTACGGCGGGAGTTGATTAATGAGCAGTTCTTC. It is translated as CASSQGILRRELINEQFF.

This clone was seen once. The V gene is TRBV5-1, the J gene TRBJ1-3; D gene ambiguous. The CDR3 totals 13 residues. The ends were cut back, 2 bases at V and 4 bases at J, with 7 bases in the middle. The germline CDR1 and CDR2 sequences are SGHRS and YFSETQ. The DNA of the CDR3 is TGCGCCAGCAGCTTAGGATCAGGAAACACCATATATTTT. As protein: CASSLGSGNTIYF.

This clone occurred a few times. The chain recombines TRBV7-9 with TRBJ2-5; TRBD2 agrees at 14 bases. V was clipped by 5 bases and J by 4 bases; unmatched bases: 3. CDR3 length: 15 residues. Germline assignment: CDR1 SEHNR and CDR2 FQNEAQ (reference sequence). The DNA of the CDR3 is TGTGCCAGCAGCGAGGGGACTAGCGGGAGAGAGACCCAGTACTTC. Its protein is CASSEGTSGRETQYF.

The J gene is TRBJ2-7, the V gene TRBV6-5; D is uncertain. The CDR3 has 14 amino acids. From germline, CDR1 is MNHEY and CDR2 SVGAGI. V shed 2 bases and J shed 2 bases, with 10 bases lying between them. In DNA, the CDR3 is TGTGCCAGCAGTTACCGACTTGGAACCTACGAGCAGTACTTC. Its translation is CASSYRLGTYEQYF.

CDR3 sequence reads: CASRKTGNYGYTF. In DNA form, the CDR3 reads TGTGCCAGCAGAAAGACAGGAAACTATGGCTACACCTTC. The chain couples TRBV6-5 to TRBJ1-2, with D perhaps TRBD1 (6 bases). CDR3 length: 13 residues. V lost 6 bases, J lost 2 bases, and 10 bases lay in between. Germline V gene lookup returns CDR1 MNHEY and CDR2 SVGAGI.

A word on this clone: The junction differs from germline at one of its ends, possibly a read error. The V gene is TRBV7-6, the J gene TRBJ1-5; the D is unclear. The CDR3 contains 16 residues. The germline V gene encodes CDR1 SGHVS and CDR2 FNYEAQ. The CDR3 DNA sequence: TGTGCCAGCAGCTCCCTGGGTACGGCAAGCAGTCAGCCCCAGCATTTT. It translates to CASSSLGTASSQPQHF.

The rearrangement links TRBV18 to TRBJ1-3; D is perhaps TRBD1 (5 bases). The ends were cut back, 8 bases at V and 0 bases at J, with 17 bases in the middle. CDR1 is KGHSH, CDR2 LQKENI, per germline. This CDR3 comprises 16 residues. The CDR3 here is CASLKGSNPSGNTIYF. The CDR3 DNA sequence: TGTGCCAGCCTCAAGGGGTCTAATCCCTCTGGAAACACCATATATTTT.

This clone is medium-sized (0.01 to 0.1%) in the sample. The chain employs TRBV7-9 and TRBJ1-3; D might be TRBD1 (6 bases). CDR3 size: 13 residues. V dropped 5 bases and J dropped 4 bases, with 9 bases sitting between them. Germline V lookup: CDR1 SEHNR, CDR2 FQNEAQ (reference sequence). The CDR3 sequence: CASSPQGGNTIYF. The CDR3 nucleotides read TGTGCCAGCAGCCCCCAGGGGGGAAACACCATATATTTT.

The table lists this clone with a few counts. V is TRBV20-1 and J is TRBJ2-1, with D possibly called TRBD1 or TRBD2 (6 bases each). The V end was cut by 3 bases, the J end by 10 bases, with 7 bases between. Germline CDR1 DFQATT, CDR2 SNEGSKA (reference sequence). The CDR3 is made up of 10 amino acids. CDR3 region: CSASGGEQFF. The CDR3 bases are TGCAGTGCTAGCGGGGGCGAGCAGTTCTTC.

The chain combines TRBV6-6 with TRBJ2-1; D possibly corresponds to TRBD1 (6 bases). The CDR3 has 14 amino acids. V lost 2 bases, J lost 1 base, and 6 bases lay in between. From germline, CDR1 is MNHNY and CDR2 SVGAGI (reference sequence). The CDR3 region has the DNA TGTGCCAGCAGTTACGACAGGTCCTACAATGAGCAGTTCTTC. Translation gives CASSYDRSYNEQFF.

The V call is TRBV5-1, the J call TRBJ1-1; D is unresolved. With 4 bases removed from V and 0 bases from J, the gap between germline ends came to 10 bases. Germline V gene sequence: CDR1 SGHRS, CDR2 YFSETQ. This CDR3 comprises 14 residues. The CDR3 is CASSLPGVNTEAFF. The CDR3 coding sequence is TGCGCCAGCAGCCTGCCCGGGGTGAACACTGAAGCTTTCTTT.

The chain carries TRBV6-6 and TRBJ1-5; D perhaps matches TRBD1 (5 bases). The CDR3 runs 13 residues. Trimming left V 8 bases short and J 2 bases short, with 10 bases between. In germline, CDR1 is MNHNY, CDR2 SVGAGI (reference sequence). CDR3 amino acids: CASGHIGNQPQHF. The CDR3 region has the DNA TGTGCCAGCGGACACATTGGCAATCAGCCCCAGCATTTT.

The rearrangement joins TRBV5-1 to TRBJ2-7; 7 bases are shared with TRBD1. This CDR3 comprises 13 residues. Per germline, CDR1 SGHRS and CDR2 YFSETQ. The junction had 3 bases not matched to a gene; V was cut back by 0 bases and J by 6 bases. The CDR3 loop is CASSLGAGGEQYF. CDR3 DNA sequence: TGCGCCAGCAGCTTGGGCGCAGGGGGCGAGCAGTACTTC.

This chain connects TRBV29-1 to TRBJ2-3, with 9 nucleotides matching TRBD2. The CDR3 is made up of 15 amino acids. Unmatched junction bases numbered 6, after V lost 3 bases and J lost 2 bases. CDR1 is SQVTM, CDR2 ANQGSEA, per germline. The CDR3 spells CSVEDSGSVTDTQYF. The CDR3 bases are TGCAGCGTTGAGGATAGCGGGAGTGTCACAGATACGCAGTATTTT.

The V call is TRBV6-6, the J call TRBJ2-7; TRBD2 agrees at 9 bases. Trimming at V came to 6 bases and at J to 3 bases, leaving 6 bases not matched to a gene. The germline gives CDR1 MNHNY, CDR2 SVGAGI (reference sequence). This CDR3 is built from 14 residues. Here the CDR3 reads CASSDGTSLYEQYF. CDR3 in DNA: TGTGCCAGCAGCGACGGGACTAGCCTCTACGAGCAGTACTTC.

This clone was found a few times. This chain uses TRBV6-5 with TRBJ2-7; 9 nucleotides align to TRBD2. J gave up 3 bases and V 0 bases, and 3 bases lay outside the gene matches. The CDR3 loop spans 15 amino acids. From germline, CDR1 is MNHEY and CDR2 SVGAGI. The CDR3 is CASSYSASGVYEQYF. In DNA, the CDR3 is TGTGCCAGCAGTTACTCGGCTAGCGGGGTCTACGAGCAGTACTTC.

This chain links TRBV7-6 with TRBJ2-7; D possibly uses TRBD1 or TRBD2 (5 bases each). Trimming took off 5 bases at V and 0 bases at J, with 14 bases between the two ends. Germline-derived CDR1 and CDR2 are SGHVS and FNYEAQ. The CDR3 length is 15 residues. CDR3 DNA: TGTGCCAGCAGCCCCGACAGCGGAAACTCCTACGAGCAGTACTTC. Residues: CASSPDSGNSYEQYF.

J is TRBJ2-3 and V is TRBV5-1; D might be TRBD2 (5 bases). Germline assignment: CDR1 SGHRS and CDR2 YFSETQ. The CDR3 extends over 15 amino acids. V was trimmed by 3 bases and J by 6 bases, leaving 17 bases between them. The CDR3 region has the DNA TGCGCCAGCAGCTCGTGGGAGTTCAGTGTTGATACGCAGTATTTT. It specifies CASSSWEFSVDTQYF.

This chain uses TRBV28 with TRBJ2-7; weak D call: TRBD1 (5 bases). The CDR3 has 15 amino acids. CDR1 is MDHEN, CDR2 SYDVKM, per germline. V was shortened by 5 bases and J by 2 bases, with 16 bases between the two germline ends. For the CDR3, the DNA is TGTGCCAGCAGTCCAGGCCCGGACACCACCTACGAGCAGTACTTC. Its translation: CASSPGPDTTYEQYF.

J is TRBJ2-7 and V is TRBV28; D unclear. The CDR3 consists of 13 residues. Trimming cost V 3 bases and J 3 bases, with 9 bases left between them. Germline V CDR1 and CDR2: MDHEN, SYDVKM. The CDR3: CASSFSLNYEQYF. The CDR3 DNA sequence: TGTGCCAGCAGTTTTTCCCTCAACTACGAGCAGTACTTC.

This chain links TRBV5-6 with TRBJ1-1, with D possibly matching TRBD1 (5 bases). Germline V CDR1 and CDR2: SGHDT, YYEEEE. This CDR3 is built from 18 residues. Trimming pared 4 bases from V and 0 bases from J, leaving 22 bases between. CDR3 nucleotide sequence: TGTGCCAGCAGCACGGACTCCATTTGGAAGGGGTTGAACACTGAAGCTTTCTTT. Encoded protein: CASSTDSIWKGLNTEAFF.

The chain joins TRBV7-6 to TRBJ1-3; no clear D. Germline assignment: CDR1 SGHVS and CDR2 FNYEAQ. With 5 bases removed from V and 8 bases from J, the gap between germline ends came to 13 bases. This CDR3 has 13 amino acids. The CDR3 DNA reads TGTGCCAGCAGCACCCATCCTGGGGACACCATATATTTT. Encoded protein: CASSTHPGDTIYF.